Listed below are T cell receptor beta chains from one sample, sequenced in a study of metastatic and nonmetastatic thyroid tumors. TCRdb re-called the PCR reads with MiXCR. The sample has fewer than 25,000 clones, approximately 16% seen once; the top ten hold under 25%. Sample: blood. The source of these receptors is a male donor with papillary thyroid cancer or a benign thyroid nodule (not recorded which). Some clones in this sample may be carry-over from other donors' samples. CDR3s include the opening cysteine and the closing phenylalanine or tryptophan. The D gene is left open where the match is weak. Clone size is not always given. Where it is, it says once, few, many or a class for expanded clones.

d_call clone_size j_call v_call cdr3_aa cdr3_nt
NA many TRBJ2-7 TRBV7-9 CASSLTGSSYEQYF TGTGCCAGCAGCTTAACAGGGAGCTCCTACGAGCAGTACTTC
NA many TRBJ1-1 TRBV4-1 CASSQESLNTEAFF TGCGCCAGCAGCCAAGAGTCCCTGAACACTGAAGCTTTCTTT
TRBD1 NA TRBJ1-6 TRBV12-3/TRBV12-4 CASRPTGDASPLHF TGTGCCAGCAGACCGACAGGGGACGCGTCACCCCTCCACTTT
TRBD1 many TRBJ1-2 TRBV6-1 CASSWTGAGGYTF TGTGCCAGCAGCTGGACAGGGGCCGGAGGCTACACCTTC
TRBD2 many TRBJ2-5 TRBV12-3/TRBV12-4 CASRILAGGQKETQYF TGTGCCAGCAGGATACTAGCGGGGGGTCAAAAAGAGACCCAGTACTTC
TRBD2 medium-sized TRBJ2-7 TRBV6-1 CASSKLTSGYEQYF TGTGCCAGCAGTAAATTGACTAGCGGCTACGAGCAGTACTTC
TRBD1 NA TRBJ2-7 TRBV6-4 CASSLGQGEQYF TGTGCCAGCAGCCTTGGACAGGGAGAACAGTACTTC
NA many TRBJ1-2 TRBV6-1 CASSLQGTDGYTF TGTGCCAGCAGCCTACAGGGTACGGATGGCTACACCTTC
NA few TRBJ2-7 TRBV6-1 CASSDPTAGYEQYF TGCGCCAGCAGTGATCCGACAGCGGGCTACGAGCAGTACTTC
NA NA TRBJ2-3 TRBV5-1 CASSWGQRADTQYF TGCGCCAGCAGCTGGGGGCAGAGGGCAGATACGCAGTATTTT
NA many TRBJ1-1 TRBV6-1 CASTEAGYIGEAFF TGTGCCAGCACCGAGGCTGGGTATATAGGGGAAGCTTTCTTT
NA NA TRBJ2-7 TRBV2 CASSTDRDSVHEQYF TGTGCCAGCAGTACCGACCGCGACAGTGTCCACGAGCAGTACTTC
TRBD1 NA TRBJ2-5 TRBV12-3/TRBV12-4 CASSFGLKGQGETQYF TGTGCCAGCAGTTTCGGTCTAAAGGGACAGGGGGAGACCCAGTACTTC
NA NA TRBJ1-1 TRBV6-5 CASSIPGLQNTEAFF TGTGCCAGCAGTATACCGGGACTCCAGAACACTGAAGCTTTCTTT
NA NA TRBJ1-1 TRBV20-1 CSAPGTATANTEAFF TGCAGTGCTCCGGGGACTGCCACCGCGAACACTGAAGCTTTCTTT
NA NA TRBJ2-7 TRBV7-8 CASSLGVSGWGNEQYF TGTGCCAGCAGCTTAGGGGTTTCAGGGTGGGGGAACGAGCAGTACTTC
TRBD1 many TRBJ1-2 TRBV7-2 CASSLARQGGGYTF TGTGCCAGCAGCTTAGCACGACAGGGAGGTGGCTACACCTTC
NA NA TRBJ2-7 TRBV7-2 CASSPPPSYEQYF TGTGCCAGCAGCCCACCCCCGTCTTACGAGCAGTACTTC
NA few TRBJ2-7 TRBV6-5 CASSYSSRSYEQYF TGTGCCAGCAGTTACTCGAGCCGGTCCTACGAGCAGTACTTC
TRBD2 few TRBJ2-5 TRBV20-1 CSAIRAGAEETQYF TGCAGTGCTATTAGGGCGGGAGCCGAAGAGACCCAGTACTTC
NA many TRBJ2-3 TRBV11-1 CASSIDPGATSTDTQYF TGTGCCAGCAGCATCGACCCCGGGGCGACCAGCACAGATACGCAGTATTTT
NA medium-sized TRBJ1-1 TRBV30 CAWSVGGTTEAFF TGTGCCTGGAGTGTCGGGGGTACTACTGAAGCTTTCTTT
NA NA TRBJ2-1 TRBV12-3/TRBV12-4 CASSLWVAGEQFF TGTGCCAGCAGTCTCTGGGTAGCCGGTGAGCAGTTCTTC
NA many TRBJ1-2 TRBV5-1 CASSLDASGYTF TGCGCCAGCAGCTTGGATGCGTCTGGCTACACCTTC
TRBD1 NA TRBJ2-7 TRBV9 CASSERRPGQGTYEQYF TGTGCCAGCAGTGAACGGCGACCCGGACAGGGTACCTACGAGCAGTACTTC
TRBD2 many TRBJ2-7 TRBV2 CASSSNWAGGRQYHEQYF TGTGCCAGCAGCTCAAATTGGGCGGGAGGGCGTCAATACCACGAGCAGTACTTC
NA many TRBJ2-1 TRBV2 CASISRGYNEQFF TGTGCCAGCATTTCGAGGGGTTACAATGAGCAGTTCTTC
NA many TRBJ2-2 TRBV15 CATSRDRGLATGELFF TGTGCCACCAGCAGAGATCGGGGGTTAGCTACCGGGGAGCTGTTTTTT
TRBD2 many TRBJ2-1 TRBV5-4 CASSPTSGSVSEQFF TGTGCCAGCAGCCCTACTAGCGGGAGCGTCAGTGAGCAGTTCTTC
NA many TRBJ2-3 TRBV4-2 CASSLEAADTQYF TGTGCCAGCAGCCTCGAAGCTGCCGATACGCAGTATTTT
NA many TRBJ2-2 TRBV6-1 CASRPRPPQGNTGELFF TGTGCCAGCAGACCTAGGCCCCCTCAGGGGAACACCGGGGAGCTGTTTTTT
TRBD1 many TRBJ1-1 TRBV9 CASSVDGQGNTEAFF TGTGCCAGCAGCGTAGACGGACAGGGAAACACTGAAGCTTTCTTT
TRBD2 NA TRBJ2-1 TRBV20-1 CSAPLGGRLAGDNEQFF TGCAGTGCTCCATTAGGGGGCCGACTAGCGGGCGACAATGAGCAGTTCTTC
TRBD2 NA TRBJ2-5 TRBV27 CASSFPTSGGPPQYF TGTGCCAGCAGTTTCCCGACTAGCGGGGGGCCCCCCCAGTACTTC
NA many TRBJ2-1 TRBV5-1 CASSFLGLGGREQFF TGCGCCAGCAGCTTCCTAGGACTGGGGGGTCGTGAGCAGTTCTTC
TRBD1 many TRBJ2-1 TRBV2 CASSVGTGGGEQFF TGTGCCAGCAGTGTAGGGACAGGGGGCGGTGAGCAGTTCTTC